This TCR beta chain is drawn from a study of blood T cell repertoires in COVID-19. Study in general: Donors in the United States, Italy and Spain gave samples during acute or convalescent COVID-19. PBMCs, B-cell-depleted T cells, or T cells were the source of the cDNA or gDNA that made up the material.

This clone was counted many times. Original methodology: Quantification of nucleated cells was approximated via reference gene primer amplification. Assay: immunoSEQ multiplex PCR; the TCRdb copy retains only in-frame clones and omits some. The V and J calls and clone size come from that table; D and trimming were worked out from the DNA. Here the sample spans roughly 52,000 clones, more than 70% being singletons. The sequenced sample consisted of peripheral blood. The sequence was obtained from a woman aged 80 or over with acute or convalescent COVID-19.

In DNA form, the CDR3 reads TGTGCCAGCAGCTCACCCTCTGAGGGCAATCAGCCCCAGCATTTT. Amino acids: CASSSPSEGNQPQHF. The chain employs TRBV6-6 and TRBJ1-5; D gene ambiguous. Trimming removed 6 bases from V and 2 bases from J, with 14 bases in between. Germline loops: CDR1 MNHNY, CDR2 SVGAGI (reference sequence). The CDR3 is 15 residues long.